These T cell receptor beta chains were read from a single sample in a study of human T cells and chemical hapten exposure. One entry per CDR3 protein results from TCRdb running MiXCR on the RACE reads. The sample has roughly 86,000 distinct CDR3 sequences, 8% to 11% seen once. Sequencing was performed on whole blood, taken in connection with sensitization to the hapten diphenylcyclopropenone (DPC). All receptors derive from a man in his forties or fifties with alopecia areata. Some clones in this sample may be carry-over from other donors' samples. Both conserved end residues are part of each CDR3. D genes are given only for firm matches. The size field is filled for only some rows; it gives once, few, many or a size class.

abundance | j_gene | v_gene | d_gene | CDR3aa | CDR3nt
once | TRBJ2-3 | TRBV4-2 | NA | CASSPAGTGAPTDTQYF | TGTGCCAGCAGCCCGGCCGGTACGGGAGCCCCCACAGATACGCAGTATTTT
few | TRBJ2-4 | TRBV6-5 | TRBD2 | CASSSPGRRGAKNIQYF | TGTGCCAGCAGTTCCCCGGGACGGCGGGGGGCCAAAAACATTCAGTACTTC
few | TRBJ1-1 | TRBV6-2/TRBV6-3 | TRBD1 | CASSSTGDPEAFF | TGTGCCAGCAGTTCTACAGGGGATCCTGAAGCTTTCTTT
many | TRBJ1-1 | TRBV4-1 | NA | CASSPLQVHTEAFF | TGCGCCAGCAGCCCTTTGCAGGTTCACACTGAAGCTTTCTTT
few | TRBJ1-2 | TRBV5-1 | NA | CASSLEWTDPYGYTF | TGCGCCAGCAGCTTGGAATGGACGGACCCCTATGGCTACACCTTC
few | TRBJ2-7 | TRBV12-3/TRBV12-4 | TRBD1 | CASSDTSTGGYPYEQYF | TGTGCCAGCAGTGACACCTCGACAGGGGGCTACCCCTACGAGCAGTACTTC
NA | TRBJ2-3 | TRBV7-9 | TRBD2 | CASSPTGGRTTADTQYF | TGTGCCAGCAGCCCAACAGGCGGGAGGACGACGGCAGATACGCAGTATTTT
NA | TRBJ2-2 | TRBV24-1 | TRBD1 | CATRQGTGELFF | TGTGCCACCCGACAGGGGACCGGGGAGCTGTTTTTT
NA | TRBJ1-2 | TRBV20-1 | NA | CSARSPGDYGYTF | TGCAGTGCTAGATCCCCGGGCGACTATGGCTACACCTTC
NA | TRBJ2-3 | TRBV10-3 | NA | CAISPIGFGTDTQYF | TGTGCCATCAGCCCAATCGGGTTTGGCACAGATACGCAGTATTTT
few | TRBJ2-3 | TRBV30 | NA | CAWSARPDLPTDTQYF | TGTGCCTGGAGTGCCCGCCCTGACCTTCCGACAGATACGCAGTATTTT
many | TRBJ1-1 | TRBV6-5 | NA | CASSFPGSRKQAFF | TGTGCCAGCAGTTTCCCGGGGAGCCGAAAACAAGCTTTCTTT
few | TRBJ2-1 | TRBV27 | NA | CASSEMGPRYNEQFF | TGTGCCAGCAGTGAGATGGGACCACGGTACAATGAGCAGTTCTTC
few | TRBJ2-7 | TRBV29-1 | TRBD1 | CSVSDRAHEQYF | TGCAGCGTTTCGGACAGGGCCCACGAGCAGTACTTC
many | TRBJ1-4 | TRBV7-2 | NA | CASSRQENNEKLFF | TGTGCCAGCAGCCGACAGGAGAATAATGAAAAACTGTTTTTT
NA | TRBJ2-5 | TRBV2 | NA | CASSEDSFQETQYF | TGTGCCAGCAGTGAAGATTCTTTCCAAGAGACCCAGTACTTC
NA | TRBJ2-1 | TRBV25-1 | NA | CASSESHEQFF | TGTGCCAGCAGTGAATCCCATGAGCAGTTCTTC
few | TRBJ1-4 | TRBV5-4 | NA | CASSFIVGTNEKLFF | TGTGCCAGCAGCTTCATCGTGGGGACTAATGAAAAACTGTTTTTT